This T cell receptor (beta chain) was sequenced for a study of T cells in Graves' hyperthyroidism and ophthalmopathy (dated by TCRdb to about 2019). With respect to the entire study: Peripheral blood was collected at initial diagnosis, before any treatment. To identify distinguishing TCR V-J signatures, a discovery cohort of about 100 patients was used, comprising some 45 with Graves' ophthalmopathy and under 60 with stable Graves' hyperthyroidism. Whether ophthalmopathy could be predicted prospectively was tested in an independent validation cohort made up of roughly 19 hyperthyroidism patients plus 17 patients who later progressed to ophthalmopathy. The 85 to 100 discovery patients were divided at random into training and test sets in a 7:3 ratio. In over five Graves' hyperthyroidism patients, the study also compared T-cell repertoires from thyroid tissue with T-cell repertoires from blood. After blood sampling, hyperthyroidism patients were treated with methimazole at a starting dose of 30 mg daily, and ophthalmopathy patients were treated with high-dose intravenous methylprednisolone. TCR Vbeta CDR3 sequencing of roughly 140 peripheral blood samples (43 ophthalmopathy, around 80 hyperthyroidism and around 17 progressor patients) is reported in the paper.

In regard to this clonotype: Its antigen is still unknown. Per-base qualities were not stored, and no clone one base away is much larger.

Amplification of TCR beta CDR3 regions was carried out from RNA transcripts. For the first round of RT-PCR on the TCR CDR3, the HTBI primer set was used together with the Qiagen OneStep RT-PCR kit. Libraries were constructed in a second round of multiplex PCR, after which size selection and purification were performed. The libraries were sequenced on an Illumina HiSeq2000 using paired-end 100 bp reads. Regarding the original processing steps: SOAPnuke was used to process the raw data, throwing out any read that contained adapters or uncalled bases, had a mean Phred below 15, or lacked an exact constant-primer or identifier match. COPE v1.2.5 was used to merge the high-quality paired reads, and each unique nucleotide sequence was defined as a clonotype. MiTCR v1.1 was used to align clonotypes to the IMGT TRBV, TRBD and TRBJ reference segments. The analysis included only V-J combinations with a frequency above 0.0001, which together covered 99% to 99.2% of the repertoires. A TCS score was defined as the ratio between F50 (clonal expansion) and ExV (chaos), using BLOSUM62-based TCRdist between CDR3 peptides within each V-J. Welch's t-statistics and random forest reduced 514 V-J features to 13, which were used in a naive Bayes classifier (R e1071). Using fastp at Q25 and MiXCR, TCRdb reprocessed the public reads and kept productive beta chains. Duplicate CDR3 protein sequences are folded into a single record with the most common DNA and genes. The V and J calls reflect TCRdb's pipeline rather than the authors' work. Counted in this sample were hundreds of thousands of distinct CDR3 sequences; 12% to 15% of them appeared once. Roughly a tenth of the sample belongs to the ten largest clones.

The investigation overall reported the following: Most expanded thyroid clonotypes (frequency above 0.001) were also found in blood, which suggests that blood repertoires may mirror thyroid immune responses. Sample size was not statistically predetermined, and blinding of investigators to group allocation was not performed. In validation, progression to ophthalmopathy was predicted by the model with around 71% sensitivity and roughly 76% specificity, a median of around 5.9 months before onset. A model built on a 13 V-J signature distinguished ophthalmopathy from stable hyperthyroidism, reaching 85% to 90% sensitivity and about 81% specificity in cross-validation and 80%/75% in testing.

The CDR3 goes from the cysteine to the phenylalanine over 15 residues. The DNA shown is the 45-base CDR3, in frame from base 1. V and J lose 1 base and 10 bases, and a span of 14 bases separates them. Stable Graves' hyperthyroidism was defined as no progression to ophthalmopathy during 18 months of follow-up. Hyperthyroidism patients were aged 18 to 65 years and newly diagnosed, with disease duration of less than 2 months. Any patient with an uncontrolled infection, another autoimmune disease, pregnancy or lactation was excluded. Diagnoses were based on clinical symptoms, serum thyroxine and TRAb, thyroid ultrasound and orbital computed tomography. PBMCs were separated from around 9.1 ml of fresh peripheral blood using Ficoll-Paque density gradient centrifugation. Total RNA was extracted using Trizol reagent, and RNA quality was assessed on an Agilent 2100 Bioanalyzer.

This sequence originates from a woman in her late teens or twenties with Graves' hyperthyroidism. Recombination joined TRBV12-3 or TRBV12-4 with TRBJ1-6; TRBD1 is perhaps the D gene, given 6 matching bases. Sequenced: blood. The nucleotides read TGTGCCAGCAGTTTAGGGGGTTGGGGGCAATCACCCCTCCACTTT. Its translation is CASSLGGWGQSPLHF.